The 26 T cell receptor beta chains in this list originate from one sample, sequenced in a study of cytomegalovirus exposure and HLA in healthy donors (TCRdb year 2017). The method was the immunoSEQ multiplex PCR assay. For the multiplex PCR, a mixture combining 60 forward primers for TCR Vbeta segments and 13 reverse primers for TCR Jbeta segments was used. What TCRdb holds here is the immuneACCESS table cut down to in-frame rearrangements. Part of the clones is not present; checked against another copy, under half of the missing clones reflect an unresolved V gene, and the others are unexplained. The sample table records about 120,000 clones; 60% to 85% of these occur just once. Approximately 2.4% of the sample is held by the ten biggest clonotypes. Sample: PBMCs. The receptors stem from a female donor in good health and CMV-seronegative.

This clone has only one observation. The chain couples TRBV2 to TRBJ1-2; TRBD1 aligns across 7 bases. The CDR3 spans 13 residues. Germline V gene data show CDR1 as SNHLY and CDR2 as FYNNEI. Trimming removed 6 bases from V and 8 bases from J; junction bases left unmatched: 9. CDR3 DNA sequence: TGTGCCAGCAGGTTTACAGGGGATCAAGGCTACACCTTC. It encodes CASRFTGDQGYTF.

There are a few counts of this clone. This chain uses TRBV5-4 with TRBJ2-7; D unresolved. Between the trimmed V and J ends, which lost 0 bases and 1 base, there was a span of 5 bases. This CDR3 spans 13 amino acids. CDR1 is SGHNT, CDR2 YYREEE, per germline (reference sequence). The CDR3 nucleotides read TGTGCCAGCAGCTTGGGTCAGTCCTACGAGCAGTACTTC. This sequence encodes CASSLGQSYEQYF.

The chain carries TRBV30 and TRBJ2-1; 7 bases line up with TRBD2. This CDR3 is 13 amino acids long. Germline-derived CDR1 and CDR2 are GTSNPN and SVGIG (reference sequence). The V and J ends lost 5 bases and 7 bases, in that order; junction bases with no gene match: 8. The CDR3 nucleotides are TGTGCCTGGGCCCTCTGGCGGGGGAATGAGCAGTTCTTC. Protein sequence: CAWALWRGNEQFF.

V is TRBV25-1 and J is TRBJ2-7; 7 bases are shared with TRBD1. The V gene end was trimmed by 7 bases and the J gene end by 2 bases; junction bases not matched to a gene: 8. The germline CDR1 and CDR2 sequences are MGHDK and SYGVNS. The CDR3 contains 14 residues. The CDR3 bases are TGTGCCAGCAATTCTCTTGGGACAGCCTACGAGCAGTACTTC. Translating gives CASNSLGTAYEQYF.

The V call is TRBV30, the J call TRBJ1-4; maybe TRBD1 (5 bases). V gave up 3 bases and J gave up 5 bases, with 10 bases separating them. This CDR3 is 13 amino acids long. Germline V CDR1 and CDR2: GTSNPN, SVGIG (reference sequence). The CDR3 nucleotides are TGTGCCTGGAGCCGACAGTCGAATGAAAAACTGTTTTTT. This gives the protein CAWSRQSNEKLFF.

J is TRBJ2-5 and V is TRBV7-2; 10 bases align to TRBD2. CDR3 length equals 16 residues. The germline V gene has CDR1 SGHTA and CDR2 FQGNSA. The V segment lost 5 bases and the J segment 7 bases; nucleotides outside the gene matches: 13. The CDR3 nucleotides are TGTGCCAGCAGCGAGGAGGTAGCGGGGGGTAGGGTGACCCAGTACTTC. Translation gives CASSEEVAGGRVTQYF.

The V call is TRBV27, the J call TRBJ2-2; 7 nucleotides line up with TRBD2. CDR3 size: 14 residues. Germline CDR1 MNHEY, CDR2 SMNVEV (reference sequence). After removal of 11 bases from V and 5 bases from J, the junction contained 11 bases not matched to a gene. The CDR3 nucleotides read TGTGCCTCGCGGCTAGCGGAGCCTACCGGGGAGCTGTTTTTT. It codes for CASRLAEPTGELFF.

The chain carries TRBV30 and TRBJ2-7, with TRBD2 matching 7 bases. Trimming at V came to 3 bases and at J to 5 bases, leaving 4 bases not matched to a gene. This CDR3 spans 12 amino acids. Germline CDR1 GTSNPN, CDR2 SVGIG (reference sequence). The CDR3 region has the DNA TGTGCCTGGAGCCCAGGGAGGGACGAGCAGTACTTC. Protein product: CAWSPGRDEQYF.

The genes are TRBV5-1 and TRBJ2-1; 8 positions match TRBD2. The CDR3 has 15 residues. The germline gives CDR1 SGHRS, CDR2 YFSETQ. The V segment lost 5 bases and the J segment 0 bases; nucleotides outside the gene matches: 4. CDR3 loop: CASRSGGGSYNEQFF. DNA for the CDR3: TGCGCCAGCAGAAGCGGGGGCGGCTCCTACAATGAGCAGTTCTTC.

CDR3 bases: TGTGCCACCAGCACCACCGGGACAGGGATTTCACCCCTCCACTTT. Its protein product is CATSTTGTGISPLHF. This rearrangement joins TRBV15 to TRBJ1-6, with TRBD1 matching 9 bases. CDR1 and CDR2 (germline): LNHNV, YYDKDF (reference sequence). The trim removed 4 bases at V and 9 bases at J, leaving 7 bases unmatched. The CDR3 is made up of 15 amino acids.

This chain uses TRBV27 with TRBJ2-7; 10 bases map to TRBD1. With 6 bases clipped from V and 4 bases from J, the junction kept 9 bases outside the gene matches. CDR3 size: 15 residues. Germline V CDR1 and CDR2: MNHEY, SMNVEV (reference sequence). CDR3 nucleotides: TGTGCCAGCAGACAAACGGGGACAGGGGCTTACGAGCAGTACTTC. Translation gives CASRQTGTGAYEQYF.

CDR3 in amino acids: CASSRNLWYNSPLHF. CDR3 DNA: TGTGCCAGCAGCAGAAATTTGTGGTATAATTCACCCCTCCACTTT. The chain joins TRBV6-5 to TRBJ1-6; D is uncertain. V lost 6 bases and J lost 4, with 13 bases in between. The length of the CDR3 is 15 residues. The germline V gene has CDR1 MNHEY and CDR2 SVGAGI.

The rearrangement uses TRBV10-3 and TRBJ2-3; TRBD2 matches 10 bases. CDR1 is ENHRY, CDR2 SYGVKD, per germline. This CDR3 contains 15 residues. Trimming removed 6 bases from V and 0 bases from J; junction bases left unmatched: 3. CDR3 region: CAIRVAGGSTDTQYF. CDR3 bases: TGTGCCATCAGGGTAGCGGGGGGTAGCACAGATACGCAGTATTTT.

This chain's CDR3 is CASSPGQGLYGYTF. CDR3 DNA: TGTGCCAGCTCACCCGGACAGGGACTCTATGGCTACACCTTC. The rearrangement joins TRBV18 to TRBJ1-2; 8 nucleotides match TRBD1. V shed 3 bases and J 4 bases; nucleotides not matched to a gene: 4. The CDR3 loop spans 14 amino acids. Germline lookup yields CDR1 KGHSH and CDR2 LQKENI.

The chain employs TRBV6-5 and TRBJ2-5; TRBD1 matches at 9 bases. V gave up 6 bases and J gave up 4 bases; unmatched junction bases: 6. This CDR3 contains 14 residues. CDR1 and CDR2 from the germline V gene are MNHEY and SVGAGI. The CDR3 DNA reads TGTGCCAGCAGCAACAGGGGGCCTAGAGAGACCCAGTACTTC. Encoded protein: CASSNRGPRETQYF.

This clone was seen a single time. V usage is TRBV30 and J usage is TRBJ2-7; 8 positions match TRBD1. The V gene's germline CDR1 is GTSNPN and CDR2 SVGIG (reference sequence). CDR3 size: 15 residues. The ends lost 2 bases at V and 2 bases at J; junction bases unmatched: 8. The CDR3 DNA is TGTGCCTGGAGTCTAGGACAGGGAGGAACCTACGAGCAGTACTTC. This gives the protein CAWSLGQGGTYEQYF. The complete variable domain, with remaining parts taken from reference TRBV30 and TRBJ2-7, reads SQTIHQWPATLVQPVGSPLSLECTVEGTSNPNLYWYRQAAGRGLQLLFYSVGIGQISSEVPQNLSASRPQDRQFILSSKKLLLSDSGFYLCAWSLGQGGTYEQYFGPGTRLTVT.

This clone was observed a few times. In DNA form, the CDR3 reads TGTGCCAGCAGTGGAGGGGCAGGGGTCAACAATGAGCAGTTCTTC. As protein: CASSGGAGVNNEQFF. This chain links TRBV6-1 with TRBJ2-1; weak D call: TRBD1 (6 bases). The CDR3 is 15 residues long. Looked up from germline, CDR1 is MNHNS and CDR2 is SASEGT. Trimming took off 4 bases at V and 5 bases at J, with 15 bases between the two ends.

The chain uses TRBV13 and TRBJ2-7, with 9 nucleotides matching TRBD2. The CDR3 covers 13 residues. Germline V gives CDR1 PRHDT, CDR2 FYEKMQ (reference sequence). Trimming cost V 5 bases and J 7 bases; bases outside gene matches: 6. In DNA, the CDR3 is TGTGCCAGCAGCCGTCCTAGCGGGGATGAGCAGTACTTC. Its protein product is CASSRPSGDEQYF. The complete variable domain, with remaining parts taken from reference TRBV13 and TRBJ2-7, reads AAGVIQSPRHLIKEKRETATLKCYPIPRHDTVYWYQQGPGQDPQFLISFYEKMQSDKGSIPDRFSAQQFSDYHSELNMSSLELGDSALYFCASSRPSGDEQYFGPGTRLTVT.

The genes are TRBV14 and TRBJ2-7; D gene uncertain. Trimming took off 1 base at V and 9 bases at J, with 10 bases between the two ends. CDR3 length: 12 amino acids. Germline CDR1 reads SGHDN; CDR2 reads FVKESK. The CDR3 protein is CASSQAPTWQYF. In nucleotides, the CDR3 is TGTGCCAGCAGCCAAGCCCCCACATGGCAGTACTTC.

This chain links TRBV12-5 with TRBJ2-2; maybe TRBD1 (7 bases). V gave up 5 bases and J gave up 3 bases, with 13 bases separating them. CDR3 size: 15 residues. Germline V gene sequence: CDR1 LGHNT, CDR2 FRNRAP. Here the CDR3 DNA reads TGTGCTAGTGGTATGACAGGGACTCACACCGGGGAGCTGTTTTTT. It yields the protein CASGMTGTHTGELFF.

The chain employs TRBV5-1 and TRBJ2-5, with D possibly being TRBD2 (6 bases). The CDR3 is 16 amino acids. Germline loops: CDR1 SGHRS, CDR2 YFSETQ. V shed 3 bases and J shed 5 bases, with 20 bases lying between them. In DNA form, the CDR3 reads TGCGCCAGCAGCTACTCACTCGGGAGTGGGAGGGAGACCCAGTACTTC. The encoded protein is CASSYSLGSGRETQYF. Full variable domain (missing parts from reference TRBV5-1 and TRBJ2-5): KAGVTQTPRYLIKTRGQQVTLSCSPISGHRSVSWYQQTPGQGLQFLFEYFSETQRNKGNFPGRFSGRQFSNSRSEMNVSTLELGDSALYLCASSYSLGSGRETQYFGPGTRLLVL.

V gene TRBV7-2 combines with J gene TRBJ2-5; D ambiguous. The DNA end is a closer match to TRBJ2-7, so the J assignment may be wrong. Germline CDR1 and CDR2: SGHTA and FQGNSA. The CDR3 is 12 amino acids. The CDR3 DNA follows: TGTGCCAGCAGCCTGCGGTCCTACGAGCAGTACTTC. It encodes CASSLRSYEQYF.

V and J are TRBV30 and TRBJ1-1, with D possibly TRBD1 on 6 matching bases. CDR1 and CDR2 from the germline V gene are GTSNPN and SVGIG (reference sequence). Trimming took 2 bases from V and 1 from J, leaving 8 bases between them. The CDR3 is 13 amino acids. The chain's CDR3 is CAWSRDKNTEAFF. CDR3 DNA sequence: TGTGCCTGGAGTCGGGACAAGAACACTGAAGCTTTCTTT. Using reference TRBV30 and TRBJ1-1 for the parts outside the CDR3, the full variable domain is SQTIHQWPATLVQPVGSPLSLECTVEGTSNPNLYWYRQAAGRGLQLLFYSVGIGQISSEVPQNLSASRPQDRQFILSSKKLLLSDSGFYLCAWSRDKNTEAFFGQGTRLTVV.

The chain combines TRBV19 with TRBJ2-1, with TRBD2 identical over 10 bases. Germline V CDR1 and CDR2: LNHDA, SQIVND (reference sequence). The CDR3 is 14 amino acids. V gave up 8 bases and J gave up 3 bases; unmatched junction bases: 4. CDR3 bases: TGTGCCAGTTCTAGCGGGGGCCACTACAATGAGCAGTTCTTC. It encodes CASSSGGHYNEQFF.

In its sample, this clone was seen a few times. The chain employs TRBV6-1 and TRBJ1-1; a weak D match, TRBD1 (5 bases). Deletions cut 3 bases from V and 11 bases from J, with 13 bases between. The CDR3 covers 12 residues. The germline V gene has CDR1 MNHNS and CDR2 SASEGT. As DNA, the CDR3 is TGTGCCAGCAGTGACGGGGGACTGTCGGCTTTCTTT. Translating gives CASSDGGLSAFF.

This sequence joins TRBV6-1 and TRBJ2-7, with D tentatively TRBD1 (6 bases). Germline V lookup: CDR1 MNHNS, CDR2 SASEGT. The CDR3 sequence is 16 residues long. V shed 1 base and J shed 5 bases, with 18 bases lying between them. The CDR3 coding sequence is TGTGCCAGCAGTGAAGTGAAACAGGGTCACAGGGACGAGCAGTACTTC. This gives the protein CASSEVKQGHRDEQYF.